This section outlines one T cell receptor (beta chain) sequence together with its context. The sample is drawn from a study of early stage breast cancer tumors. Per the germline V gene, CDR1 is KGHSH and CDR2 is LQKENI. V dropped 3 bases and J dropped 6; count of bases not matched to a gene: 8. The CDR3 is made up of 16 amino acids. TCRdb keeps only in-frame clones here, not all; method: immunoSEQ multiplex PCR. The repertoire consists of tens of thousands of clones, with 75% to 95% occurring once and the leading ten covering 5%. The rearrangement links TRBV18 to TRBJ2-1; 10 bases are a match to TRBD1. The sequenced sample consisted of blood. The receptor comes from a person aged 70 to 85 with breast cancer. The CDR3 loop reads CASSPQTGGRGNEQFF. The CDR3 bases are TGTGCCAGCTCACCTCAGACAGGGGGCCGGGGCAATGAGCAGTTCTTC.